These 20 T cell receptor beta chains originate from one sample sequenced in a study of cytomegalovirus exposure and HLA in healthy donors. In the PCR, 60 Vbeta and 13 Jbeta primers were used. Assay used: immunoSEQ multiplex PCR; TCRdb lists only in-frame clones, some missing. The data show approximately 160,000 clones, around 78% seen once. The material sequenced was PBMCs. The receptors originated from a man aged 35 to 55 in good health and CMV-seronegative.

The J gene is TRBJ1-3, the V gene TRBV9; possibly TRBD1 for D (6 bases). From germline, CDR1 is SGDLS and CDR2 YYNGEE. CDR3 length: 14 residues. The ends were cut back, 3 bases at V and 7 bases at J, with 14 bases in the middle. CDR3 in DNA: TGTGCCAGCAGCGCCGAGGGGGAACGGAACACCATATATTTT. Translated, it gives CASSAEGERNTIYF.

The CDR3 here is CASSIAGLNTEAFF. The CDR3 nucleotides are TGTGCCAGTAGTATCGCGGGTCTGAACACTGAAGCTTTCTTT. The chain joins TRBV19 to TRBJ1-1; no definite D call. CDR3 length: 14 residues. Germline CDR1 and CDR2: LNHDA and SQIVND (reference sequence). V was trimmed by 3 bases and J by 0 bases, leaving 8 bases between them.

The chain uses TRBV4-1 and TRBJ2-7; 9 bases match TRBD1. The germline V gene encodes CDR1 MGHRA and CDR2 YSYEKL. J lost 8 bases, V lost 4 bases, and 15 bases had no gene match. The CDR3 is 16 amino acids. DNA of the CDR3: TGCGCCAGCAGCCGACAAACCGGGACAGGGAGTGACAAGCAGTACTTC. This codes for CASSRQTGTGSDKQYF.

V and J are TRBV5-1 and TRBJ2-5; maybe TRBD2 (7 bases). Trimming took 1 base from V and 5 from J, leaving 15 bases between them. Germline V CDR1 and CDR2: SGHRS, YFSETQ. The CDR3 contains 15 residues. DNA of the CDR3: TGCGCCAGCAGCTTGTGGGGGGGCAGTGGGGAGACCCAGTACTTC. This sequence encodes CASSLWGGSGETQYF.

The chain carries TRBV5-1 and TRBJ2-1; 11 bases agree with TRBD2. This CDR3 is 16 amino acids long. The germline gives CDR1 SGHRS, CDR2 YFSETQ. The J segment lost 5 bases and the V segment lost 4 bases, leaving 8 bases of the junction unmatched. The CDR3 coding sequence is TGCGCCAGCAGCCCCGGAGGTAGCGGGAGGGACAATGAGCAGTTCTTC. This gives the protein CASSPGGSGRDNEQFF.

The chain combines TRBV18 with TRBJ2-1; 7 nucleotides agree with TRBD2. J gave up 0 bases and V 3 bases, and 8 bases lay outside the gene matches. The CDR3 spans 17 residues. In germline, CDR1 is KGHSH, CDR2 LQKENI. The CDR3 nucleotides read TGTGCCAGCTCACCTGCCGTGGGGGGGAACTCCTACAATGAGCAGTTCTTC. Translated, it gives CASSPAVGGNSYNEQFF.

V is TRBV6-1 and J is TRBJ2-7; 8 bases match TRBD1. The germline gives CDR1 MNHNS, CDR2 SASEGT. With 1 base clipped from V and 2 bases from J, the junction kept 4 bases outside the gene matches. CDR3 length equals 15 residues. The CDR3 loop reads CASSEDWTGTYEQYV. The DNA of the CDR3 is TGTGCCAGCAGTGAAGATTGGACAGGGACCTACGAGCAGTACGTC.

This rearrangement joins TRBV6-5 to TRBJ1-2; 7 nucleotides match TRBD1. The CDR3 spans 13 residues. With 2 bases clipped from V and 7 bases from J, the junction kept 4 bases outside the gene matches. Germline-derived CDR1 and CDR2 are MNHEY and SVGAGI. CDR3 amino acids: CASSYNRGSGYTF. In DNA form, the CDR3 reads TGTGCCAGCAGTTACAACAGGGGATCTGGCTACACCTTC.

The V and J genes are TRBV5-1 and TRBJ2-1; TRBD2 aligns across 7 bases. V lost 3 bases and J lost 2; bases outside the gene matches: 2. Germline-derived CDR1 and CDR2 are SGHRS and YFSETQ. This CDR3 contains 14 residues. The CDR3 bases are TGCGCCAGCAGCTCTCTAGCGGCCTACAATGAGCAGTTCTTC. Residues: CASSSLAAYNEQFF.

The gene calls are TRBV2 and TRBJ2-5, with TRBD1 matching 8 bases. The J call is uncertain, as TRBJ2-7 better fits the DNA end. CDR3 length: 14 amino acids. Germline CDR1 is SNHLY and CDR2 is FYNNEI. The CDR3 DNA reads as TGTGCCAGCAGTGAACAGGGGGCGGGCTACGAGCAGTACTTC. Residues: CASSEQGAGYEQYF.

This chain connects TRBV30 to TRBJ2-1, with D possibly matching TRBD1 (5 bases). CDR1 is GTSNPN and CDR2 is SVGIG in the germline V gene (reference sequence). V dropped 7 bases and J dropped 3 bases, with 13 bases sitting between them. The CDR3 runs to 13 residues. CDR3 bases: TGTGCCTCGGTACAGGCTATCTACAATGAGCAGTTCTTC. This gives the protein CASVQAIYNEQFF.

This chain links TRBV10-3 with TRBJ2-5, with 9 nucleotides matching TRBD2. Germline CDR1 ENHRY, CDR2 SYGVKD. V shed 6 bases and J 3 bases; nucleotides not matched to a gene: 11. The CDR3 is 16 amino acids. The CDR3, as DNA: TGTGCCATCAGAGAGGGTGGCGGGAGGGCCGAAGAGACCCAGTACTTC. Translating it yields CAIREGGGRAEETQYF.

In DNA form, the CDR3 reads TGTGCCAGCAGCCCCGCTACCCGGGGCCAAGAGACCCAGTACTTC. It translates to CASSPATRGQETQYF. The chain links TRBV13 to TRBJ2-5; possibly TRBD2 for D (5 bases). CDR3 length equals 15 residues. CDR1 and CDR2 from the germline V gene are PRHDT and FYEKMQ (reference sequence). Deletions cut 5 bases from V and 1 base from J, with 14 bases between.

The chain carries TRBV7-2 and TRBJ2-1, with 9 bases aligning to TRBD2. Losses at the gene ends were 5 bases for V and 7 bases for J; bases not matched to a gene: 12. The CDR3 has 16 residues. Germline V gene lookup returns CDR1 SGHTA and CDR2 FQGNSA. CDR3 sequence (DNA): TGTGCCAGCAGCCCCTTAAGCGGGAGGCGGGGGAATGAGCAGTTCTTC. Translated, it gives CASSPLSGRRGNEQFF.

V is TRBV7-2 and J is TRBJ2-7; possibly TRBD1 for D (6 bases). The CDR3 is 14 residues long. Germline V gives CDR1 SGHTA, CDR2 FQGNSA. For the CDR3, the DNA is TGTGCCAGCAGCTTAAACAGGGTGAGCTTTAGCAAGCACGTC. Translation gives CASSLNRVSFSKHV.

This chain uses TRBV5-1 with TRBJ1-2, with D possibly being TRBD1 (6 bases). Per the germline V gene, CDR1 is SGHRS and CDR2 is YFSETQ. V was shortened by 0 bases and J by 2 bases, with 8 bases between the two germline ends. This CDR3 contains 14 residues. Here the CDR3 DNA reads TGCGCCAGCAGCTTGGGGACAGCCAACTATGGCTACACCTTC. It translates to CASSLGTANYGYTF.

This clone came up a few times. J is TRBJ2-5 and V is TRBV19, with TRBD2 identical over 9 bases. The CDR3 totals 14 residues. Trimming removed 4 bases from V and 5 bases from J; junction bases left unmatched: 5. The germline V gene has CDR1 LNHDA and CDR2 SQIVND (reference sequence). The CDR3 DNA is TGTGCCAGTAGTAAGGTTAGCGGGAGTGAGACCCAGTACTTC. Protein product: CASSKVSGSETQYF.

This clone is a singleton in its sample. The rearrangement links TRBV7-9 to TRBJ1-5; TRBD1 is a possible D gene (5 bases). The CDR3 consists of 19 residues. Germline CDR1 and CDR2: SEHNR and FQNEAQ (reference sequence). The germline V and J ends were trimmed by 5 bases and 0 bases, with 23 bases remaining between them. This CDR3 reads CASSPQDGGTEFSNQPQHF. The CDR3 DNA follows: TGTGCCAGCAGCCCACAAGATGGGGGGACGGAATTTAGCAATCAGCCCCAGCATTTT.

The chain links TRBV10-1 to TRBJ2-5, with a tentative D call TRBD2 (6 bases). Germline loops: CDR1 WNHNN, CDR2 SYGVQD (reference sequence). Trimming cost V 0 bases and J 5 bases, with 13 bases left between them. CDR3 size: 15 residues. This CDR3 is CASSESGGMKETQYF. The CDR3 DNA reads TGCGCCAGCAGTGAGTCTGGCGGGATGAAGGAGACCCAGTACTTC.

The chain is built from TRBV7-2 and TRBJ1-1; the D is unclear. There are 14 residues in the CDR3. V gave up 1 base and J gave up 1 base, with 7 bases separating them. Germline loops: CDR1 SGHTA, CDR2 FQGNSA. The CDR3 sequence is CASSLVAGNTEAFF. The CDR3 region has the DNA TGTGCCAGCAGCTTAGTCGCAGGGAACACTGAAGCTTTCTTT.